This is a list of T cell receptor beta chains from one sample in a study of blood T cells in healthy people across ages. One entry per CDR3 protein, called by TCRdb with MiXCR from the 5' RACE reads. The table has about 780,000 distinct CDR3 sequences, 46% seen once. Sequencing input: blood. The receptor set was obtained from a man older than 75 in good health. The CDR3 runs from the conserved cysteine through the conserved F or W. Fields, in order: V gene, clone size, J gene, D gene, CDR3 DNA, CDR3 protein. A D gene is named only where the DNA matches it firmly. For some rows the clone size is stated as once, few or many, or as a class when expanded; others skip it.

TRBV6-1	-	TRBJ2-7	TRBD2	TGTGCCAGCACCAATGGGGCTAGCGGGAGGCCCGGTACCTACGAGCAGTACTTC	CASTNGASGRPGTYEQYF
TRBV5-1	few	TRBJ2-1	TRBD2	TGCGCCAGCAGCTTACTAGCGGGAGGGCCCCACAATGAGCAGTTCTTC	CASSLLAGGPHNEQFF
TRBV2	-	TRBJ2-3	TRBD2	TGTGCCAGCAGGGCTAGCGGATACACAGATACGCAGTATTTT	CASRASGYTDTQYF
TRBV20-1	-	TRBJ2-5	-	TGCAGTGCTAGAATCACGGGCGGAGAGACCCAGTACTTC	CSARITGGETQYF
TRBV4-1	-	TRBJ2-5	TRBD1	TGCGCCAGCAGCCATGGTACACGGGGACAGGGGTATTACAATGAGCAGTACTTC	CASSHGTRGQGYYNEQYF
TRBV29-1	-	TRBJ2-7	TRBD1	TGCAGCGTCGAATCTGGGACAGGGGATGGCGAGCAGTACTTC	CSVESGTGDGEQYF
TRBV20-1	many	TRBJ2-7	TRBD2	TGCAGTGCTCGTGGGACTAGCGGGAGCCACTACGAGCAGTACTTC	CSARGTSGSHYEQYF
TRBV20-1	-	TRBJ2-3	-	TGCAGTGCTTTTCGACCCGTTAGCACAGATACGCAGTATTTT	CSAFRPVSTDTQYF
TRBV4-3	few	TRBJ2-1	-	TGCGCCAGCAGCCAAGAGGTCGACAGCTACAATGAGCAGTTCTTC	CASSQEVDSYNEQFF
TRBV12-3/TRBV12-4	-	TRBJ2-5	-	TGTGCCAGCAGTTTAGGAGGTTTCGGGGAGACCCAGTACTTC	CASSLGGFGETQYF
TRBV9	few	TRBJ2-1	-	TGTGCCAGCAGCCCGGGCCTAAGATCCCATGAGCAGTTCTTC	CASSPGLRSHEQFF
TRBV20-1	-	TRBJ2-1	TRBD2	TGCAGTGCTAGGGCCTGGGCGGGAGCGGATGAGCAGTTCTTC	CSARAWAGADEQFF
TRBV24-1	few	TRBJ2-3	-	TGTGCCACCAGTGAGCGGAATCTGTGTGCGCAGTATTTT	CATSERNLCAQYF
TRBV12-3/TRBV12-4	-	TRBJ2-4	TRBD2	TGTGCCAGCAGAGGGGAGGGGCGAAACATTCAGTACTTC	CASRGEGRNIQYF
TRBV6-2/TRBV6-3	-	TRBJ2-4	-	TGTGCCAGCAGTTACTTAAGGATCGCACCACCTCAACTAGCCAAAAACATTCAGTACTTC	CASSYLRIAPPQLAKNIQYF
TRBV7-9	-	TRBJ2-2	TRBD1	TGTGCCAGCAGCGGAGACAGGGGAGGTGGCACCGGGGAGCTGTTTTTT	CASSGDRGGGTGELFF
TRBV7-6	-	TRBJ2-7	-	TGTGCCAGCAGCTTAATTGGACAGTTCTACGAGCAGTACTTC	CASSLIGQFYEQYF
TRBV6-6	-	TRBJ1-4	-	TGTGCCAGCAGTTACGCGGGGGGATTTAATGAAAAACTGTTTTTT	CASSYAGGFNEKLFF
TRBV19	few	TRBJ2-1	-	TGTGCCACTAAGGGGGGGAGCTCCTACAATGAGCAGTTCTTC	CATKGGSSYNEQFF
TRBV4-2	-	TRBJ2-1	TRBD2	TGTGCCAGCAGCCGCCGCGGGAGTGGGAATGAGCAGTTCTTC	CASSRRGSGNEQFF
TRBV20-1	-	TRBJ2-1	TRBD2	TGCAGTGGATTTAAGGGGCTAAACCCCGGGACTACCCACCGTAGCAATGAGCAGTTCTTC	CSGFKGLNPGTTHRSNEQFF
TRBV7-3	-	TRBJ2-7	TRBD2	TGTGCCAGCAGCTTAGCTAGCGGAGTTCAATACGAGCAGTACTTC	CASSLASGVQYEQYF
TRBV5-4	few	TRBJ2-7	-	TGTGCCAGCAGCTTGGGAGTATACGACGAGCAGTACTTC	CASSLGVYDEQYF
TRBV7-2	-	TRBJ2-5	-	TGTGCCGGCGCCATGTGGGGGAGGGAGACCCAGTACTTC	CAGAMWGRETQYF
TRBV6-2/TRBV6-3	-	TRBJ2-7	-	TGTGCCAGCCTGAGGGGGGACGAGCAGTACTTC	CASLRGDEQYF
TRBV7-9	once	TRBJ1-4	-	TGTGCCAGCAGCCTATGGATCTCAACTAATGAAAAACTGTTTTTT	CASSLWISTNEKLFF
TRBV20-1	few	TRBJ2-1	-	TGCAGTGCTAGAGTATCTGGGTCTAGCTCCTACAATGAGCAGTTCTTC	CSARVSGSSSYNEQFF
TRBV28	many	TRBJ2-1	TRBD2	TGTGCCAGCAGTTTGTCGAGCGGGGCCGGCCGGGAGTTCTTC	CASSLSSGAGREFF
TRBV5-5	few	TRBJ1-6	-	TGTGCCAGCAGCTGGGGGGGCAGCTTAAGCTCCTATAATTCACCCCTCCACTTT	CASSWGGSLSSYNSPLHF
TRBV12-3/TRBV12-4	-	TRBJ2-3	TRBD1	TGTGCCAGCAGCCGCCTCTCAGGACAGGCTAGCACAGATACGCAGTATTTT	CASSRLSGQASTDTQYF
TRBV12-3/TRBV12-4	once	TRBJ2-3	-	TGTGCCAGCACCCCTCCAGAGGGGTCAAAAGATACGCAGTATTTT	CASTPPEGSKDTQYF
TRBV7-9	-	TRBJ2-5	TRBD2	TGTGCCAGCAGCTCGGGACTAGCGGGACTGGTAGAGACCCAGTACTTC	CASSSGLAGLVETQYF
TRBV4-3	few	TRBJ2-1	TRBD1	TGCGCCAGCAGCCAAGATCGGGGGACAGGGGAGGTGCAGTTCTTC	CASSQDRGTGEVQFF
TRBV11-3	-	TRBJ2-4	TRBD2	TGTGCCAGCAGCTTAGGTATAGGACTAGCGGAGACTTACAAGCAGTACTTC	CASSLGIGLAETYKQYF
TRBV20-1	-	TRBJ2-1	TRBD2	TGCAGTGCTAGAGATCGGGGGAGGGCAGGGTTGAGGAATGAGCAGTTCTTC	CSARDRGRAGLRNEQFF
TRBV6-2/TRBV6-3	few	TRBJ2-3	TRBD2	TGTGCCAGCAGCCTCCAGCGGGGAAACACAGATACGCAGTATTTT	CASSLQRGNTDTQYF
TRBV7-3	-	TRBJ2-1	TRBD1	TGTGCCAGCAGCTTAGCCACAGGGGCCTACAATGAGCAGTTCTTC	CASSLATGAYNEQFF
TRBV24-1	-	TRBJ2-1	-	TGTGCCACCAGTGATTTGTTCCCCACGGGCTCCTACAATGAGCAGTTCTTC	CATSDLFPTGSYNEQFF
TRBV10-2	few	TRBJ2-3	-	TGCGCCAGCAGTGTCCGGGAGAGGACAGATACGCAGTATTTT	CASSVRERTDTQYF
TRBV20-1	-	TRBJ1-5	-	TGCAGTGCTAGGAGAGGATTAGGACAGCCGGATCAGCCCCGGCATTTT	CSARRGLGQPDQPRHF